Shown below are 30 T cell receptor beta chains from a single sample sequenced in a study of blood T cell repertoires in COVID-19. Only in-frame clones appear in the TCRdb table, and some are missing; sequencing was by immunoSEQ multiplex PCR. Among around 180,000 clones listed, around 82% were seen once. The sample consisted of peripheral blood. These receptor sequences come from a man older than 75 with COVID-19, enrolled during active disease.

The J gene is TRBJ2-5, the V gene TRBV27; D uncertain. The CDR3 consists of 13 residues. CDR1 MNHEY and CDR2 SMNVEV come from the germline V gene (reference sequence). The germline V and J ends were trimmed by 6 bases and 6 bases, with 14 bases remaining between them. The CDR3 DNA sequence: TGTGCCAGCAGAACCGCCCCCGGTCAGACCCAGTACTTC. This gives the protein CASRTAPGQTQYF.

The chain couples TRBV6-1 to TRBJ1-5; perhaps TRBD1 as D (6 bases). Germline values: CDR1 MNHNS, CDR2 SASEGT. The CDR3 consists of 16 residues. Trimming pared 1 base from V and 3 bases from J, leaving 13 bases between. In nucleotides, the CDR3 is TGTGCCAGCAGTGAAGGTGGGGGCGTCCCCAATCAGCCCCAGCATTTT. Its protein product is CASSEGGGVPNQPQHF.

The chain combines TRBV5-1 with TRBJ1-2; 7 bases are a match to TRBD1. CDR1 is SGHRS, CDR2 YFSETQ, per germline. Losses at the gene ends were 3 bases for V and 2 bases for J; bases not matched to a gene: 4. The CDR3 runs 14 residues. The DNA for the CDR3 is TGCGCCAGCAGCTCATGGACAGGAAACTATGGCTACACCTTC. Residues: CASSSWTGNYGYTF. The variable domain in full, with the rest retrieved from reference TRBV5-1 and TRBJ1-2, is KAGVTQTPRYLIKTRGQQVTLSCSPISGHRSVSWYQQTPGQGLQFLFEYFSETQRNKGNFPGRFSGRQFSNSRSEMNVSTLELGDSALYLCASSSWTGNYGYTFGSGTRLTVV.

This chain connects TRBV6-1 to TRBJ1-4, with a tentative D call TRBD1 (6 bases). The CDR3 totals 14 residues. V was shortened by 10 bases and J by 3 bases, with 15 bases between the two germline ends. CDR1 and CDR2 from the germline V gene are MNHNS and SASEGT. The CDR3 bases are TGTGCCACCGCGAGGGGGGGGTCTAATGAAAAACTGTTTTTT. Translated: CATARGGSNEKLFF.

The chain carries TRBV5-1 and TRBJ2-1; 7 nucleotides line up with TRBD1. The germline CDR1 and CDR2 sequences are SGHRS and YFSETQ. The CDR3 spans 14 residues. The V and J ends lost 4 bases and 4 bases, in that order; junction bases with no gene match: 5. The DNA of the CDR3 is TGCGCCAGCAGCATCGGGACAGTATACAATGAGCAGTTCTTC. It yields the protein CASSIGTVYNEQFF. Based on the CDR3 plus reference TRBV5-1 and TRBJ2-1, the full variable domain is KAGVTQTPRYLIKTRGQQVTLSCSPISGHRSVSWYQQTPGQGLQFLFEYFSETQRNKGNFPGRFSGRQFSNSRSEMNVSTLELGDSALYLCASSIGTVYNEQFFGPGTRLTVL.

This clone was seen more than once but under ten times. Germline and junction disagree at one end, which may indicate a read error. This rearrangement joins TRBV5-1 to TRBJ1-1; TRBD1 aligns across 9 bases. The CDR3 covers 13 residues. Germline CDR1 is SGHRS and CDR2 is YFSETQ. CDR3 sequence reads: CASGDRGNAEAFF. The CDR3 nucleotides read TGCGCCAGCGGCGACAGGGGGAACGCTGAAGCTTTCTTT.

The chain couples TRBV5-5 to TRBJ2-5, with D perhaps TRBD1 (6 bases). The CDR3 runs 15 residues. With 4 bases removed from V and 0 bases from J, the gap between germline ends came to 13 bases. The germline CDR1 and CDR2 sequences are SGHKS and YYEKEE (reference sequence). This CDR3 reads CASSPGTKYQETQYF. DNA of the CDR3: TGTGCCAGCAGCCCCGGGACAAAGTACCAAGAGACCCAGTACTTC.

The CDR3 loop reads CASRDRPDYEQYF. The CDR3 DNA follows: TGTGCCAGCAGGGACAGGCCCGACTACGAGCAGTACTTC. The genes are TRBV6-5 and TRBJ2-7; 7 bases fit TRBD1. Germline V lookup: CDR1 MNHEY, CDR2 SVGAGI. J gave up 3 bases and V 6 bases, and 5 bases lay outside the gene matches. The CDR3 loop spans 13 amino acids.

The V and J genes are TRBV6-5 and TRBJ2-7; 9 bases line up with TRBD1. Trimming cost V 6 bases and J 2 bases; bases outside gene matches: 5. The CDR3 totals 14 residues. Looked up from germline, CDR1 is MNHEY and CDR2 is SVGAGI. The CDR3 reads CASRPGQGAYEQYF. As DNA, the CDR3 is TGTGCCAGCAGGCCGGGACAGGGCGCCTACGAGCAGTACTTC.

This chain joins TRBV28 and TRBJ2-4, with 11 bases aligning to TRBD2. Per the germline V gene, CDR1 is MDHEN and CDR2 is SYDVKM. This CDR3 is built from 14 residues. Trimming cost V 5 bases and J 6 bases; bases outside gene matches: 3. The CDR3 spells CASSATSGVNIQYF. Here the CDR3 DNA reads TGTGCCAGCAGTGCGACTAGCGGGGTAAACATTCAGTACTTC.

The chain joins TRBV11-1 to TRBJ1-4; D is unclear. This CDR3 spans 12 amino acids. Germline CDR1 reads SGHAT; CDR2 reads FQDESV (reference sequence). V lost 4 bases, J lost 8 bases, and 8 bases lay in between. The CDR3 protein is CASSSTREKLFF. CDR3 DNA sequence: TGTGCCAGCAGCTCGACCAGGGAAAAACTGTTTTTT.

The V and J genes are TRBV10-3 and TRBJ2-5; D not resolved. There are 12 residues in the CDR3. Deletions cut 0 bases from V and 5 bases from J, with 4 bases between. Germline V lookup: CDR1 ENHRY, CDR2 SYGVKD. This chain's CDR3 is CAISESSETQYF. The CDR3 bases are TGTGCCATCAGTGAGTCGAGTGAGACCCAGTACTTC.

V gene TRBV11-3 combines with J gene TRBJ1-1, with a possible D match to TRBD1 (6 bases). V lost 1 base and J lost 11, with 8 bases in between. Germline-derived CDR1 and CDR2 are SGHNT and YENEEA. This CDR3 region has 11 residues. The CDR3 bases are TGTGCCAGCAGCTTAGCAGGGGAGGCTTTCTTT. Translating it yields CASSLAGEAFF.

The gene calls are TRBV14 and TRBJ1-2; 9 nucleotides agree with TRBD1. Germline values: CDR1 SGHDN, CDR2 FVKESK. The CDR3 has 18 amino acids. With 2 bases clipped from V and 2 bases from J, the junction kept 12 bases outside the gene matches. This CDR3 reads CASSQLMFTGQGNYGYTF. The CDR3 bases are TGTGCCAGCAGCCAATTGATGTTCACGGGACAGGGAAACTATGGCTACACCTTC.

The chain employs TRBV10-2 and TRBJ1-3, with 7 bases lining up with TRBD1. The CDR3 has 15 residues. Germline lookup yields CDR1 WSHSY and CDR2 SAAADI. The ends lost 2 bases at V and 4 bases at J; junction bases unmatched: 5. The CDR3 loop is CASSEARDRGNTIYF. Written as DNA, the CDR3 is TGCGCCAGCAGTGAGGCGAGGGACAGAGGAAACACCATATATTTT.

CDR3 DNA sequence: TGTGCCAGCAGCTTAGGGGGGGGTGGCGGCTACACCTTC. It encodes CASSLGGGGGYTF. The gene calls are TRBV7-8 and TRBJ1-2, with a possible D match to TRBD1 (5 bases). This CDR3 has 13 amino acids. Germline CDR1 and CDR2: SGHVS and FQNEAQ. Deletions cut 1 base from V and 8 bases from J, with 11 bases between.

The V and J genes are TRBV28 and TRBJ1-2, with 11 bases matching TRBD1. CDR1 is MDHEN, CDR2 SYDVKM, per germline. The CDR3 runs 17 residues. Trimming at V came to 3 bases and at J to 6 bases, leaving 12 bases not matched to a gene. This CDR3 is CASSFIELGQGANGYTF. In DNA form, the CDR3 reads TGTGCCAGCAGTTTCATCGAGCTCGGACAGGGGGCTAATGGCTACACCTTC.

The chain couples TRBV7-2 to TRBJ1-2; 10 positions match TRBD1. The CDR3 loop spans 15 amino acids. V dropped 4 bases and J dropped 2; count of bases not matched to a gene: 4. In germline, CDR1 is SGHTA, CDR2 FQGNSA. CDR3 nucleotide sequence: TGTGCCAGCAGCTCTAGACAGGGGGCAAACTATGGCTACACCTTC. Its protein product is CASSSRQGANYGYTF. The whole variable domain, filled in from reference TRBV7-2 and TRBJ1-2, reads GAGVSQSPSNKVTEKGKDVELRCDPISGHTALYWYRQSLGQGLEFLIYFQGNSAPDKSGLPSDRFSAERTGGSVSTLTIQRTQQEDSAVYLCASSSRQGANYGYTFGSGTRLTVV.

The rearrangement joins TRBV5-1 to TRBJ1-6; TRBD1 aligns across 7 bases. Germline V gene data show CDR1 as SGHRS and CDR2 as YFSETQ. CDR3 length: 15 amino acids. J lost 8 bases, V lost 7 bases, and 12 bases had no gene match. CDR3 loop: CASSSRQGFDSPLHF. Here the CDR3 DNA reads TGCGCCAGCTCTTCGAGACAGGGCTTTGATTCACCCCTCCACTTT.

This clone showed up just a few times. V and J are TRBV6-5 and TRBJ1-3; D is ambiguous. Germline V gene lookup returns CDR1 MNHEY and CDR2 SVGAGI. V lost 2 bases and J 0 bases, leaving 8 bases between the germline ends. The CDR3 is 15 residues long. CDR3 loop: CASSYGGFSGNTIYF. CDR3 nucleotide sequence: TGTGCCAGCAGTTACGGAGGGTTCTCTGGAAACACCATATATTTT.

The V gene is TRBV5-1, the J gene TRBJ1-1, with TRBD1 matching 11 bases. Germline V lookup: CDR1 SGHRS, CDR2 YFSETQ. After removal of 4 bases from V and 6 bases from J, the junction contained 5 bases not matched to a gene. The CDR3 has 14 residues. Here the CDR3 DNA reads TGCGCCAGCAGCCCCGGACAGGGGGCCTCTGAAGCTTTCTTT. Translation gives CASSPGQGASEAFF.

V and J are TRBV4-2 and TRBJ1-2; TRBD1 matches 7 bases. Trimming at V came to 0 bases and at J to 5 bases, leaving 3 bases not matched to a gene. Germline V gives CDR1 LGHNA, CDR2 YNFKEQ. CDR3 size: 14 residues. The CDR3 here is CASSQDDREYGYTF. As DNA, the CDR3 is TGTGCCAGCAGCCAAGACGACAGGGAATATGGCTACACCTTC.

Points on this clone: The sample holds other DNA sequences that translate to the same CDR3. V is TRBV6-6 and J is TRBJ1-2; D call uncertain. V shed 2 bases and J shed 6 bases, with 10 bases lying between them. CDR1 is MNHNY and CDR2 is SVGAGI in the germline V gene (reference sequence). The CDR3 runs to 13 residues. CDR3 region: CASSYGGRDGYTF. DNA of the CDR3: TGTGCCAGCAGTTACGGAGGGAGGGATGGCTACACCTTC.

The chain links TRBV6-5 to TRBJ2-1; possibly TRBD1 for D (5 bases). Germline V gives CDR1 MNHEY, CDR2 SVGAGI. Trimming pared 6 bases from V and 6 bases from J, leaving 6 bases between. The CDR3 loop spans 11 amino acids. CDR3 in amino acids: CASRDTNEQFF. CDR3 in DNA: TGTGCCAGCAGGGACACCAATGAGCAGTTCTTC.

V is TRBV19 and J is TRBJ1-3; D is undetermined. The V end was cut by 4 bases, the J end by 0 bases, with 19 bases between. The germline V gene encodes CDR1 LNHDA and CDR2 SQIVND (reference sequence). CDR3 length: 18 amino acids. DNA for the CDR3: TGTGCCAGTAGTACTACCCCTACCTGGGAGAGCTCTGGAAACACCATATATTTT. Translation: CASSTTPTWESSGNTIYF.

CDR3 nucleotide sequence: TGTGCCAGCAGCTCTGCCGCGGGCTCGAGCGGAAACACCATATATTTT. This codes for CASSSAAGSSGNTIYF. V usage is TRBV11-2 and J usage is TRBJ1-3; no clear D gene. This CDR3 has 16 amino acids. Germline loops: CDR1 SGHAT, CDR2 FQNNGV. V lost 4 bases to trimming and J lost 4 bases, with 17 bases between them.

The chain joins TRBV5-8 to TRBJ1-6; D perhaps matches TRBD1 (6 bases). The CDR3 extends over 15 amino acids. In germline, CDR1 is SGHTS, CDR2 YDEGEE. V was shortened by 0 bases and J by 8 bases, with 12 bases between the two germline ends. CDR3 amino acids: CASSLGRGLHSPLHF. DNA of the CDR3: TGTGCCAGCAGCTTGGGTAGGGGGTTGCATTCACCCCTCCACTTT.

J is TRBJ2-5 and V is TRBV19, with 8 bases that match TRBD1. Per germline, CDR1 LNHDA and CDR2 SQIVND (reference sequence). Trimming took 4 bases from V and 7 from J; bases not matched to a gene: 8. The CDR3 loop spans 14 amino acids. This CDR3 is CASSTETGGRTQYF. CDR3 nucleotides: TGTGCCAGTAGTACAGAAACAGGGGGGCGGACCCAGTACTTC.

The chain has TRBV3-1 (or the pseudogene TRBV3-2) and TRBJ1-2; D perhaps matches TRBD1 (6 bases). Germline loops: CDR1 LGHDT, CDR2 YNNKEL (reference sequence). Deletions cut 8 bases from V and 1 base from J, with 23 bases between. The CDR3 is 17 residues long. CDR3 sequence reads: CASSPELGRDNNYGYTF. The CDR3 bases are TGTGCCAGCTCTCCAGAACTCGGGAGGGACAATAACTATGGCTACACCTTC.

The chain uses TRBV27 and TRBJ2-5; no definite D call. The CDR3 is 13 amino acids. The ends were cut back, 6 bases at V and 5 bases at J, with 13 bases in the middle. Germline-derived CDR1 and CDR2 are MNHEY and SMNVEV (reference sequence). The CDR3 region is CASRHYNGETQYF. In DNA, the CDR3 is TGTGCCAGCAGGCACTACAATGGGGAGACCCAGTACTTC.